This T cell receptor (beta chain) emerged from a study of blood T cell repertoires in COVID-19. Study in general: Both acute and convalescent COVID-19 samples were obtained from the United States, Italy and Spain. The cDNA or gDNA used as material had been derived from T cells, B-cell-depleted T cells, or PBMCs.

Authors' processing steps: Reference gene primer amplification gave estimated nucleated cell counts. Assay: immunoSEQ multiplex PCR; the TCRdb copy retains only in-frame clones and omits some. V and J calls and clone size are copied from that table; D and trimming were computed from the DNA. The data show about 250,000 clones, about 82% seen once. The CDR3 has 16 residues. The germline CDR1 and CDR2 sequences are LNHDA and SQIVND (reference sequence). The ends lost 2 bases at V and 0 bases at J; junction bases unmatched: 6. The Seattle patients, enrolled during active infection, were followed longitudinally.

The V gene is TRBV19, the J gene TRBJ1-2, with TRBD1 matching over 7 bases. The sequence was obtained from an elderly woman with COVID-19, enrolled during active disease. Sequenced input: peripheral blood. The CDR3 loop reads CASSIYGTATNYGYTF. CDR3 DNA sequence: TGTGCCAGTAGTATATACGGGACAGCAACTAACTATGGCTACACCTTC.